A single sample is the source of the 30 T cell receptor beta chains below, sequenced in a study of control samples from healthy donors and cancer patients (dated by TCRdb to between 2020 and 2021). Library prep was done by the immunoSEQ multiplex PCR assay. Entries here come from immuneACCESS through TCRdb and include only in-frame sequences with V and J called. Some clones fail to appear in such tables; in the studies checked, an unresolved V gene covers under half of the shortfall, and the cause of the remainder is unknown. In all, the sample holds some 150,000 clones, and 96% of those were seen once. Clones ranked in the top ten supply 0.95% to 1.1% of the sample. The sequenced material came from blood. These receptors originate from a woman between 25 and 40 years old in good health.

This clone appeared a single time. The CDR3 is CASRGAGGLAEQFF. The CDR3 DNA reads TGTGCCAGCCGTGGGGCAGGGGGTTTGGCTGAGCAGTTCTTC. The chain employs TRBV28 and TRBJ2-1; 7 bases align to TRBD1. Germline V gives CDR1 MDHEN, CDR2 SYDVKM. The V and J ends lost 8 bases and 9 bases, in that order; junction bases with no gene match: 13. There are 14 residues in the CDR3.

The chain combines TRBV7-2 with TRBJ2-6, with D uncertain. Between the trimmed V and J ends, which lost 5 bases and 4 bases, there was a span of 12 bases. The CDR3 contains 15 residues. Germline V CDR1 and CDR2: SGHTA, FQGNSA. The CDR3 DNA follows: TGTGCCAGCAGCCCTGGACCAACGGGGGCCAACGTCCTGACTTTC. It yields the protein CASSPGPTGANVLTF.

The chain recombines TRBV30 with TRBJ2-7; D is possibly TRBD2 (6 bases). The V gene lost 4 bases and the J gene lost 5 bases, with 12 bases spanning the gap. The CDR3 has 12 amino acids. CDR1 and CDR2 from the germline V gene are GTSNPN and SVGIG (reference sequence). The CDR3 loop reads CAWTLPGDEQYF. For the CDR3, the DNA is TGTGCCTGGACCTTACCGGGGGACGAGCAGTACTTC.

The rearrangement joins TRBV9 to TRBJ2-2, with D possibly matching TRBD1 (5 bases). The CDR3 totals 17 residues. Germline lookup yields CDR1 SGDLS and CDR2 YYNGEE. The V end lost 0 bases, the J end lost 1 base, and 13 bases lay between the germline ends. The chain's CDR3 is CASSVARVGVNTGELFF. The CDR3 DNA follows: TGTGCCAGCAGCGTAGCTCGGGTAGGGGTGAACACCGGGGAGCTGTTTTTT.

The chain is built from TRBV28 and TRBJ1-1; the D gene is possibly TRBD1 (6 bases). The CDR3 is 15 amino acids. V lost 3 bases and J lost 2, with 13 bases in between. Per germline, CDR1 MDHEN and CDR2 SYDVKM. In nucleotides, the CDR3 is TGTGCCAGCAGTTTGAACCTACAGGGAAACACTGAAGCTTTCTTT. Its translation is CASSLNLQGNTEAFF.

The CDR3 bases are TGTGCCAGCAGCTTAGCTCTCGGGTACAATGAGCAGTTCTTC. It encodes CASSLALGYNEQFF. The chain is built from TRBV7-6 and TRBJ2-1; D gene ambiguous. CDR3 length: 14 amino acids. The V and J ends lost 0 bases and 4 bases respectively, with 7 bases between them. From germline, CDR1 is SGHVS and CDR2 FNYEAQ.

V is TRBV5-6 and J is TRBJ1-1; D uncertain. V was shortened by 5 bases and J by 1 base, with 9 bases between the two germline ends. Looked up from germline, CDR1 is SGHDT and CDR2 is YYEEEE. This CDR3 has 13 residues. DNA of the CDR3: TGTGCCAGCAGTCCTTTTCAGAACACTGAAGCTTTCTTT. This gives the protein CASSPFQNTEAFF.

CDR3 loop: CASSLGPRSSPLHF. CDR3 nucleotide sequence: TGTGCCAGCAGCTTGGGACCTAGATCCTCACCCCTCCACTTT. The chain recombines TRBV5-6 with TRBJ1-6; D is unresolved. The V gene lost 0 bases and the J gene lost 10 bases, with 11 bases spanning the gap. The CDR3 totals 14 residues. CDR1 and CDR2 (germline): SGHDT, YYEEEE.

The table lists this clone with a count of one. At one of its ends the junction is not consistent with the germline gene, which may arise from a read error. The same CDR3 also results from other DNA sequences found in this sample. This chain joins TRBV6-5 and TRBJ2-1, with D unresolved. The germline V gene has CDR1 MNHEY and CDR2 SVGAGI. The CDR3 spans 14 residues. In nucleotides, the CDR3 is TGCGCCAGCAGTTTCTCCGAGGCCTACAATGAGCAGTTCTTC. It encodes CASSFSEAYNEQFF.

This clone was seen more than once but under ten times. This chain joins TRBV5-1 and TRBJ2-7; 7 bases line up with TRBD2. V trimming: 6 bases; J trimming: 3 bases; junction bases outside the gene matches: 24. The CDR3 extends over 19 amino acids. Germline CDR1 SGHRS, CDR2 YFSETQ. The CDR3 protein is CASMLQRGLPGPEDYEQYF. The CDR3 DNA reads as TGCGCCAGCATGTTACAGCGGGGCCTCCCTGGTCCGGAAGACTACGAGCAGTACTTC.

V gene TRBV7-6 combines with J gene TRBJ2-1; D uncertain. Looked up from germline, CDR1 is SGHVS and CDR2 is FNYEAQ. CDR3 length equals 16 residues. Between the trimmed V and J ends, which lost 1 base and 2 bases, there was a span of 12 bases. The CDR3 here is CASSLVPPGTYNEQFF. CDR3 nucleotide sequence: TGTGCCAGCAGCTTAGTGCCCCCCGGAACCTACAATGAGCAGTTCTTC. Variable domain in full (rest from reference TRBV7-6 and TRBJ2-1): GAGVSQSPRYKVTKRGQDVALRCDPISGHVSLYWYRQALGQGPEFLTYFNYEAQQDKSGLPNDRFSAERPEGSISTLTIQRTEQRDSAMYRCASSLVPPGTYNEQFFGPGTRLTVL.

The chain employs TRBV10-3 and TRBJ2-3; 8 bases are shared with TRBD2. The CDR3 runs to 13 residues. V shed 7 bases and J 4 bases; nucleotides not matched to a gene: 4. CDR1 is ENHRY, CDR2 SYGVKD, per germline. In DNA form, the CDR3 reads TGTGCCATCACCCCGGGACTAGCAGATACGCAGTATTTT. Translating gives CAITPGLADTQYF.

The chain joins TRBV30 to TRBJ2-2, with TRBD2 matching over 11 bases. Germline CDR1 and CDR2: GTSNPN and SVGIG (reference sequence). CDR3 size: 16 residues. V was pared by 0 bases and J by 7 bases, with 7 bases of the junction left unmatched. CDR3 in amino acids: CAWSVLAGGPGGELFF. CDR3 coding DNA: TGTGCCTGGAGTGTATTAGCGGGAGGGCCGGGCGGGGAGCTGTTTTTT.

V usage is TRBV24-1 and J usage is TRBJ2-1, with no clear D. Germline V gives CDR1 KGHDR, CDR2 SFDVKD. The CDR3 contains 12 residues. V shed 3 bases and J shed 8 bases, with 7 bases lying between them. The CDR3 region is CATSDKRHEQFF. The CDR3 DNA follows: TGTGCCACCAGTGATAAGAGGCATGAGCAGTTCTTC.

The rearrangement joins TRBV30 to TRBJ2-5; D gene ambiguous. The CDR3 extends over 11 amino acids. With 4 bases removed from V and 5 bases from J, the gap between germline ends came to 8 bases. Germline V gene lookup returns CDR1 GTSNPN and CDR2 SVGIG (reference sequence). The CDR3 loop reads CAWNQRETQYF. The CDR3 DNA sequence: TGTGCCTGGAACCAAAGGGAGACCCAGTACTTC.

The chain links TRBV6-1 to TRBJ1-4, with D possibly being TRBD1 (5 bases). The CDR3 consists of 14 residues. Germline-derived CDR1 and CDR2 are MNHNS and SASEGT. Trimming removed 1 base from V and 2 bases from J, with 5 bases in between. The CDR3 DNA follows: TGTGCCAGCAGTGAAGGGGGCACTAATGAAAAACTGTTTTTT. Its protein product is CASSEGGTNEKLFF.

V usage is TRBV5-1 and J usage is TRBJ1-1; D uncertain. The V end was cut by 3 bases, the J end by 2 bases, with 8 bases between. The CDR3 runs to 13 residues. Germline V gene data show CDR1 as SGHRS and CDR2 as YFSETQ. This CDR3 reads CASSSRVNTEAFF. The CDR3 DNA sequence: TGCGCCAGCAGCTCCAGAGTTAACACTGAAGCTTTCTTT.

The V gene is TRBV18, the J gene TRBJ2-1; 10 bases line up with TRBD2. V shed 2 bases and J 5 bases; nucleotides not matched to a gene: 3. Germline lookup yields CDR1 KGHSH and CDR2 LQKENI. CDR3 length: 15 residues. The CDR3 sequence: CASSPASGSNNEQFF. CDR3 in DNA: TGTGCCAGCTCACCAGCTAGCGGGAGCAACAATGAGCAGTTCTTC.

V gene TRBV27 combines with J gene TRBJ1-5; unclear D gene. The CDR3 contains 18 residues. Per the germline V gene, CDR1 is MNHEY and CDR2 is SMNVEV (reference sequence). V was shortened by 1 base and J by 0 bases, with 16 bases between the two germline ends. The CDR3 DNA sequence: TGTGCCAGCAGTTTATGGACCTTACAGTACAATAGCAATCAGCCCCAGCATTTT. This codes for CASSLWTLQYNSNQPQHF.

This rearrangement joins TRBV28 to TRBJ1-4, with TRBD1 as a possible D gene (5 bases). Germline-derived CDR1 and CDR2 are MDHEN and SYDVKM. This CDR3 has 16 residues. Trimming left V 5 bases short and J 2 bases short, with 15 bases between. Written as DNA, the CDR3 is TGTGCCAGCAGTCTCCATGGGGGAGAGACTAATGAAAAACTGTTTTTT. This translates into CASSLHGGETNEKLFF.

The J gene is TRBJ2-7, the V gene TRBV25-1; TRBD2 matches 7 bases. CDR3 length equals 14 residues. The trim removed 4 bases at V and 3 bases at J, leaving 6 bases unmatched. The germline V gene encodes CDR1 MGHDK and CDR2 SYGVNS. CDR3 residues: CASSGLGDYYEQYF. The CDR3 DNA is TGTGCCAGCAGTGGGTTGGGGGACTACTACGAGCAGTACTTC.

The chain joins TRBV28 to TRBJ2-2; perhaps TRBD1 as D (6 bases). Trimming cost V 7 bases and J 6 bases, with 21 bases left between them. The CDR3 is 16 residues long. Germline-derived CDR1 and CDR2 are MDHEN and SYDVKM. The CDR3, as DNA: TGTGCCAGCAACCTATTGACCATACAGGGCTCCGGGGAGCTGTTTTTT. It codes for CASNLLTIQGSGELFF.

The CDR3 sequence is CASSTRTVSYEQYF. In nucleotides, the CDR3 is TGTGCCAGCAGTACCAGGACAGTCAGCTACGAGCAGTACTTC. The rearrangement links TRBV28 to TRBJ2-7; possible D gene TRBD1, 6 bases. The CDR3 covers 14 residues. CDR1 MDHEN and CDR2 SYDVKM come from the germline V gene. Trimming shortened V by 5 bases and J by 3 bases, and 14 bases separated the two germline ends. Complete variable domain (other parts from reference TRBV28 and TRBJ2-7): DVKVTQSSRYLVKRTGEKVFLECVQDMDHENMFWYRQDPGLGLRLIYFSYDVKMKEKGDIPEGYSVSREKKERFSLILESASTNQTSMYLCASSTRTVSYEQYFGPGTRLTVT.

The chain joins TRBV24-1 to TRBJ1-1; D perhaps matches TRBD1 (5 bases). V was pared by 12 bases and J by 5 bases, with 21 bases between. This CDR3 has 14 amino acids. The V gene's germline CDR1 is KGHDR and CDR2 SFDVKD. CDR3 in DNA: TGTGCCGCCTCGGGTGGGGGTGGGGGTACTGAAGCTTTCTTT. Protein product: CAASGGGGGTEAFF.

The chain links TRBV6-5 to TRBJ1-2; 8 positions agree with TRBD1. CDR3 length: 15 amino acids. Germline-derived CDR1 and CDR2 are MNHEY and SVGAGI. Trimming at V came to 8 bases and at J to 4 bases, leaving 12 bases not matched to a gene. CDR3 nucleotides: TGTGCCAGCGCTACCTTGGACAGGGCGGGCTATGGCTACACCTTC. Translation gives CASATLDRAGYGYTF.

The V gene is TRBV5-1, the J gene TRBJ2-1, with TRBD2 matching 10 bases. The CDR3 is 18 residues long. V dropped 0 bases and J dropped 1; count of bases not matched to a gene: 7. CDR1 and CDR2 from the germline V gene are SGHRS and YFSETQ. The CDR3 sequence: CASSLASGRAGSYNEQFF. The CDR3 nucleotides read TGCGCCAGCAGCTTGGCCAGCGGGAGGGCCGGGTCCTACAATGAGCAGTTCTTC.

The chain joins TRBV10-3 to TRBJ2-5; 9 bases agree with TRBD1. Germline-derived CDR1 and CDR2 are ENHRY and SYGVKD. Trimming removed 5 bases from V and 2 bases from J; junction bases left unmatched: 9. The CDR3 length is 16 residues. DNA for the CDR3: TGTGCCATCAGTCTCGCACCGGGACAGGGACAAGAGACCCAGTACTTC. Translating gives CAISLAPGQGQETQYF.

The J gene is TRBJ2-2, the V gene TRBV5-1; D ambiguous. This CDR3 is built from 15 residues. V gave up 5 bases and J gave up 0 bases, with 11 bases separating them. The germline V gene encodes CDR1 SGHRS and CDR2 YFSETQ. The CDR3 reads CASRLDGPNTGELFF. The CDR3 nucleotides read TGCGCCAGCAGGCTGGACGGACCGAACACCGGGGAGCTGTTTTTT.

The chain is built from TRBV11-2 and TRBJ1-2; TRBD1 matches at 8 bases. V shed 3 bases, J shed 4 bases, and the junction held 7 bases outside the gene matches. The V gene's germline CDR1 is SGHAT and CDR2 FQNNGV. The CDR3 spans 15 residues. CDR3 in DNA: TGTGCCAGCAGCTTTCTTCAGGGGGCTATCTATGGCTACACCTTC. The encoded protein is CASSFLQGAIYGYTF.

A single count supports this clone. This chain links TRBV7-6 with TRBJ1-5; D may be TRBD1 (5 bases). The CDR3 covers 14 residues. V was shortened by 5 bases and J by 1 base, with 9 bases between the two germline ends. Germline V gives CDR1 SGHVS, CDR2 FNYEAQ. The CDR3 loop reads CASSRDGSNQPQHF. The CDR3 nucleotides are TGTGCCAGCAGCCGGGACGGGAGCAATCAGCCCCAGCATTTT.